This passage covers 24 T cell receptor beta chains from one sample sequenced in a study of blood T cell repertoires in COVID-19. Clones were read by immunoSEQ multiplex PCR, and TCRdb kept only the in-frame ones, dropping some. This repertoire shows about 330,000 clones, about 83% found once; its top ten account for approximately 1.1%. Sequenced input: peripheral blood. Receptors were obtained from a woman aged 45-60 years with acute or convalescent COVID-19.

The chain carries TRBV6-6 and TRBJ2-7; 8 nucleotides agree with TRBD1. V lost 7 bases, J lost 7 bases, and 15 bases stayed unmatched. The CDR3 covers 15 residues. Germline CDR1 is MNHNY and CDR2 is SVGAGI (reference sequence). As DNA, the CDR3 is TGTGCCAGCACCCAGTTCCCCGCAGGGGGCAGGGAGCAGTACTTC. It codes for CASTQFPAGGREQYF.

In its sample, this clone was seen a few times. The chain links TRBV10-3 to TRBJ1-3; TRBD1 might be the D (5 bases). Per the germline V gene, CDR1 is ENHRY and CDR2 is SYGVKD. The V end lost 8 bases, the J end lost 0 bases, and 17 bases lay between the germline ends. There are 16 residues in the CDR3. This CDR3 is CAIVPTGQNSGNTIYF. CDR3 nucleotide sequence: TGTGCCATCGTTCCCACAGGCCAAAACTCTGGAAACACCATATATTTT.

This chain uses TRBV6-2 or TRBV6-3 with TRBJ2-5; 10 nucleotides match TRBD2. The germline CDR1 and CDR2 sequences are MNHEY and SVGEGT. With 0 bases clipped from V and 5 bases from J, the junction kept 6 bases outside the gene matches. The CDR3 sequence is 16 residues long. The CDR3 DNA follows: TGTGCCAGCAGTTACTCGTCTAGCGGGAGTTGGGAGACCCAGTACTTC. Its translation is CASSYSSSGSWETQYF.

In DNA, the CDR3 is TGTGCCAGCAGTCCCTGGACAGGGAACACTGAAGCTTTCTTT. Its translation: CASSPWTGNTEAFF. The chain carries TRBV2 and TRBJ1-1; 7 positions match TRBD1. The CDR3 loop spans 14 amino acids. The junction had 4 bases not matched to a gene; V was cut back by 5 bases and J by 1 base. The germline gives CDR1 SNHLY, CDR2 FYNNEI.

The chain recombines TRBV19 with TRBJ1-2, with 7 bases fitting TRBD1. The CDR3 is made up of 15 amino acids. V shed 4 bases, J shed 6 bases, and the junction held 11 bases outside the gene matches. The germline CDR1 and CDR2 sequences are LNHDA and SQIVND (reference sequence). In DNA, the CDR3 is TGTGCCAGTAGTAATACTTGGGACAGTGGGGATGGCTACACCTTC. As protein: CASSNTWDSGDGYTF.

This rearrangement joins TRBV3-1 (or the pseudogene TRBV3-2) to TRBJ2-5, with TRBD2 matching 7 bases. This CDR3 has 14 residues. The ends lost 4 bases at V and 1 base at J; junction bases unmatched: 3. Germline V CDR1 and CDR2: LGHDT, YNNKEL (reference sequence). CDR3 bases: TGTGCCAGCAGCCCCACGGGGGGCCAAGAGACCCAGTACTTC. As protein: CASSPTGGQETQYF.

This clone occurred once. This rearrangement joins TRBV18 to TRBJ2-7, with a tentative D call TRBD1 (5 bases). Germline V lookup: CDR1 KGHSH, CDR2 LQKENI. There are 15 residues in the CDR3. V lost 3 bases to trimming and J lost 4 bases, with 16 bases between them. This CDR3 reads CASSPLDTVVYEQYV. As DNA, the CDR3 is TGTGCCAGCTCACCCCTGGACACCGTTGTTTACGAGCAGTACGTC.

For this clone: Within the sample, other DNA sequences also encode this same CDR3. V and J are TRBV18 and TRBJ1-3; D remains ambiguous. The germline V and J ends were trimmed by 4 bases and 0 bases, with 10 bases remaining between them. CDR1 KGHSH and CDR2 LQKENI come from the germline V gene. This CDR3 spans 15 amino acids. The DNA of the CDR3 is TGTGCCAGCTCACTATCACGAGACTCTGGAAACACCATATATTTT. This codes for CASSLSRDSGNTIYF.

The chain combines TRBV27 with TRBJ2-1, with D maybe TRBD1 (5 bases). The CDR3 is 16 amino acids. From germline, CDR1 is MNHEY and CDR2 SMNVEV (reference sequence). V shed 2 bases and J shed 6 bases, with 17 bases lying between them. The DNA of the CDR3 is TGTGCCAGCAGTTTACTCGGGCAGGGTAGAGGCAATGAGCAGTTCTTC. Translating gives CASSLLGQGRGNEQFF.

This clone was seen a few times. The V and J genes are TRBV19 and TRBJ1-2; possibly TRBD1 for D (5 bases). This CDR3 has 16 amino acids. Germline-derived CDR1 and CDR2 are LNHDA and SQIVND (reference sequence). Trimming stripped 6 bases from V and 8 bases from J, with 25 bases between. The CDR3 loop is CASSRGYRGTAGGYTF. The CDR3 coding sequence is TGTGCCAGTAGCCGTGGTTACCGGGGGACCGCTGGCGGCTACACCTTC.

This clone was counted only a few times. The V gene is TRBV19, the J gene TRBJ1-1; 7 nucleotides match TRBD1. The germline V gene has CDR1 LNHDA and CDR2 SQIVND (reference sequence). The V gene end was trimmed by 10 bases and the J gene end by 6 bases; junction bases not matched to a gene: 2. This CDR3 contains 10 residues. The CDR3 DNA sequence: TGTGCCACTGGACAGGCTGAAGCTTTCTTT. This encodes CATGQAEAFF.

The gene calls are TRBV6-1 and TRBJ1-2, with 7 bases matching TRBD1. This CDR3 has 15 amino acids. The V gene's germline CDR1 is MNHNS and CDR2 SASEGT. V was clipped by 0 bases and J by 4 bases; unmatched bases: 5. The chain's CDR3 is CASSEAGGEGYGYTF. The CDR3 nucleotides read TGTGCCAGCAGTGAAGCAGGGGGCGAGGGCTATGGCTACACCTTC.

The V and J genes are TRBV3-1 (or the pseudogene TRBV3-2) and TRBJ2-2; tentative D call: TRBD2 (5 bases). This CDR3 spans 14 amino acids. Germline loops: CDR1 LGHDT, CDR2 YNNKEL (reference sequence). V lost 4 bases, J lost 7 bases, and 13 bases lay in between. CDR3 in amino acids: CASSRTERHGELFF. In nucleotides, the CDR3 is TGTGCCAGCAGCCGCACGGAGCGGCACGGGGAGCTGTTTTTT.

This sequence joins TRBV15 and TRBJ2-4, with D perhaps matching TRBD2 (7 bases). Germline CDR1 is LNHNV and CDR2 is YYDKDF (reference sequence). The V gene lost 2 bases and the J gene lost 6 bases, with 23 bases spanning the gap. The length of the CDR3 is 18 residues. CDR3 nucleotide sequence: TGTGCCACCAGCAGATACGGGGGGACACTTCAGTGGGGAAACATTCAGTACTTC. The encoded protein is CATSRYGGTLQWGNIQYF.

This sequence joins TRBV5-4 and TRBJ2-7, with D maybe TRBD2 (6 bases). V lost 0 bases to trimming and J lost 7 bases, with 20 bases between them. The CDR3 extends over 16 amino acids. From germline, CDR1 is SGHNT and CDR2 YYREEE (reference sequence). CDR3 in amino acids: CASSLDRDFPSGEQYF. As DNA, the CDR3 is TGTGCCAGCAGCTTGGATCGGGACTTCCCCTCGGGGGAGCAGTACTTC. Full variable domain (outside the CDR3, taken from reference TRBV5-4 and TRBJ2-7): ETGVTQSPTHLIKTRGQQVTLRCSSQSGHNTVSWYQQALGQGPQFIFQYYREEENGRGNFPPRFSGLQFPNYSSELNVNALELDDSALYLCASSLDRDFPSGEQYFGPGTRLTVT.

The chain is built from TRBV20-1 and TRBJ2-7; D might be TRBD1 (5 bases). The V gene lost 5 bases and the J gene lost 2 bases, with 7 bases spanning the gap. CDR1 DFQATT and CDR2 SNEGSKA come from the germline V gene (reference sequence). The CDR3 runs 11 residues. CDR3 nucleotides: TGCAGTGCTGAGACAGCCTACGAGCAGTACTTC. Translated: CSAETAYEQYF.

The chain recombines TRBV6-5 with TRBJ1-5; D is perhaps TRBD1 (5 bases). The CDR3 is 14 residues long. The germline CDR1 and CDR2 sequences are MNHEY and SVGAGI. Trimming pared 6 bases from V and 5 bases from J, leaving 14 bases between. CDR3 DNA: TGTGCCAGCAGCGCGGGGCCTCCATATCAGCCCCAGCATTTT. Its translation: CASSAGPPYQPQHF.

The gene calls are TRBV29-1 and TRBJ2-1, with D uncertain. The germline V and J ends were trimmed by 4 bases and 5 bases, with 12 bases remaining between them. The CDR3 covers 13 residues. CDR1 and CDR2 (germline): SQVTM, ANQGSEA. The CDR3 spells CSVGVNRDNEQFF. The CDR3 DNA sequence: TGCAGCGTTGGAGTAAATCGGGACAATGAGCAGTTCTTC.

This clone was observed a handful of times. CDR3 nucleotide sequence: TGCGCCAGCAGCACCGGGACAGGATTGGGACAAGAGACCCAGTACTTC. Translating it yields CASSTGTGLGQETQYF. This chain connects TRBV5-1 to TRBJ2-5; 8 nucleotides line up with TRBD1. This CDR3 comprises 16 residues. Per germline, CDR1 SGHRS and CDR2 YFSETQ. The trim removed 4 bases at V and 2 bases at J, leaving 10 bases unmatched.

Only one count was recorded for this clone. The chain combines TRBV24-1 with TRBJ2-2, with 7 bases lining up with TRBD2. The germline V gene has CDR1 KGHDR and CDR2 SFDVKD. The CDR3 contains 19 residues. V was pared by 0 bases and J by 5 bases, with 14 bases of the junction left unmatched. The CDR3 bases are TGTGCCACCAGTGATTTGACCAGTACCCGCGGGGGAGGAACCGGGGAGCTGTTTTTT. Its protein is CATSDLTSTRGGGTGELFF.

V and J are TRBV6-2 or TRBV6-3 and TRBJ1-5; D gene unclear. Looked up from germline, CDR1 is MNHEY and CDR2 is SVGEGT. Trimming left V 7 bases short and J 7 bases short, with 14 bases between. The CDR3 is made up of 13 amino acids. The CDR3 DNA is TGTGCCAGCACCCCGCTGGGAGGACAGCCCCAGCATTTT. The encoded protein is CASTPLGGQPQHF.

The sample holds one count of this clone. This chain connects TRBV3-1 (or the pseudogene TRBV3-2) to TRBJ2-5, with TRBD1 matching over 9 bases. With 5 bases clipped from V and 5 bases from J, the junction kept 12 bases outside the gene matches. The CDR3 sequence is 16 residues long. Germline CDR1 reads LGHDT; CDR2 reads YNNKEL (reference sequence). CDR3 sequence (DNA): TGTGCCAGCAGCATGTATCTGACAGGGGGTAGGGAGACCCAGTACTTC. It yields the protein CASSMYLTGGRETQYF.

The chain recombines TRBV27 with TRBJ2-5, with 8 bases that match TRBD1. The CDR3 is 15 amino acids. Trimming at V came to 4 bases and at J to 4 bases, leaving 8 bases not matched to a gene. The germline V gene has CDR1 MNHEY and CDR2 SMNVEV (reference sequence). CDR3 protein: CASSSPDRAAETQYF. The CDR3 DNA follows: TGTGCCAGCAGTTCCCCGGACAGGGCGGCAGAGACCCAGTACTTC.

This clone has just one count. The DNA for the CDR3 is TGTGCCAGCAGTGAAGCGAGGGGCGGCGGGAGGGCCTTAAATGAGCAGTTCTTC. The encoded protein is CASSEARGGGRALNEQFF. The chain combines TRBV6-1 with TRBJ2-1; 9 nucleotides line up with TRBD2. V was pared by 0 bases and J by 7 bases, with 13 bases of the junction left unmatched. This CDR3 contains 18 residues. Germline lookup yields CDR1 MNHNS and CDR2 SASEGT.